This T cell receptor beta chain is from a study of neoadjuvant anti-PD-1 for oral cavity cancer. Study context: Patients without progression received a fourth nivolumab dose around day 43, then surgical resection on days 50-56. Study-wide results and limits: TCR analyses covered only three patients per response group. Larger post-treatment preexisting tumor clones tracked with greater tumor shrinkage.

The time point was: after neoadjuvant nivolumab, at surgical resection. Patients were newly diagnosed with stage II-IVA oral cavity squamous cell carcinoma without prior systemic or radiation treatment. For this clone: Its antigen is not known.

Some clones are missing from TCRdb's copy, which holds only in-frame ones; the method was immunoSEQ multiplex PCR. This sample yields a few thousand clones, of which 50% to 65% are seen a single time; approximately 8% belongs to the top ten. This CDR3 is built from 15 residues. V lost 4 bases, J lost 4 bases, and 17 bases lay in between. The germline V gene has CDR1 SGHDN and CDR2 FVKESK. The chain carries TRBV14 and TRBJ2-7; D remains unclear. This specimen was tumor tissue, taken after nivolumab (anti-PD-1) treatment. This clonotype was obtained from a person between 35 and 79 years old with oral cavity squamous cell carcinoma. CDR3 amino acids: CASSPSRPVSYEQYF. The CDR3 DNA sequence: TGTGCCAGCAGCCCGAGCAGGCCCGTCTCTTACGAGCAGTACTTC.